These 20 T cell receptor beta chains were all obtained from the same sample, sequenced in a study of blood T cell repertoires in COVID-19 (dated by TCRdb to about 2020). The library was generated by the immunoSEQ multiplex PCR assay. TCRdb re-hosts the immuneACCESS table, in-frame sequences only. Its copies lack some clones; in the studies checked, an unresolved V gene accounts for under half of them, and the cause for the rest is not known. The sample has 80,000 or so clones on record, about three quarters of them singletons. The ten largest clones add up to around 6% of the sample. The specimen sequenced was peripheral blood. All receptors derive from a middle-aged man with active or convalescent COVID-19.

In its sample, this clone was seen a few times. The genes are TRBV6-4 and TRBJ1-2, with a tentative D call TRBD1 (6 bases). From germline, CDR1 is MRHNA and CDR2 SNTAGT. With 0 bases removed from V and 5 bases from J, the gap between germline ends came to 16 bases. The CDR3 contains 16 residues. The CDR3 DNA reads as TGTGCCAGCAGTGACTCAGTGGGACAAGGGCCTTATGGCTACACCTTC. It is translated as CASSDSVGQGPYGYTF.

This chain uses TRBV10-2 with TRBJ1-6, with D possibly matching TRBD1 (6 bases). Germline V gene lookup returns CDR1 WSHSY and CDR2 SAAADI. The ends were cut back, 5 bases at V and 8 bases at J, with 10 bases in the middle. The CDR3 consists of 13 residues. The CDR3 DNA follows: TGCGCCAGCAGTCAGAACAGGGATTCACCCCTCCACTTT. This gives the protein CASSQNRDSPLHF.

The chain uses TRBV15 and TRBJ2-3; 9 nucleotides match TRBD2. The V gene end was trimmed by 1 base and the J gene end by 1 base; junction bases not matched to a gene: 3. The CDR3 is made up of 16 amino acids. Germline CDR1 is LNHNV and CDR2 is YYDKDF (reference sequence). CDR3 nucleotides: TGTGCCACCAGCAGAGCGAGCGGGGGGCGCACAGATACGCAGTATTTT. Protein sequence: CATSRASGGRTDTQYF. Together with reference TRBV15 and TRBJ2-3, the CDR3 gives the full variable domain: DAMVIQNPRYQVTQFGKPVTLSCSQTLNHNVMYWYQQKSSQAPKLLFHYYDKDFNNEADTPDNFQSRRPNTSFCFLDIRSPGLGDTAMYLCATSRASGGRTDTQYFGPGTRLTVL.

The rearrangement links TRBV7-9 to TRBJ1-2; D gene unclear. V lost 5 bases, J lost 2 bases, and 9 bases lay in between. The CDR3 spans 13 residues. Germline V lookup: CDR1 SEHNR, CDR2 FQNEAQ (reference sequence). This CDR3 is CASSREVNYGYTF. CDR3 nucleotide sequence: TGTGCCAGCAGCCGCGAGGTGAACTATGGCTACACCTTC.

CDR3: CAITGDSGNSPLHF. For the CDR3, the DNA is TGTGCCATCACGGGAGACTCGGGTAATTCACCCCTCCACTTT. This chain links TRBV10-3 with TRBJ1-6; D is undetermined. Germline V lookup: CDR1 ENHRY, CDR2 SYGVKD. This CDR3 is built from 14 residues. The V end was cut by 7 bases, the J end by 6 bases, with 13 bases between.

In this sample, this clone turned up once. CDR3 DNA: TGTGCCAGCAGTAACAGGGCTCGGGAGACCCAGTACTTC. Residues: CASSNRARETQYF. This sequence joins TRBV2 and TRBJ2-5; D is perhaps TRBD1 (6 bases). The length of the CDR3 is 13 residues. V was pared by 5 bases and J by 5 bases, with 12 bases between. Germline CDR1 SNHLY, CDR2 FYNNEI.

The chain employs TRBV12-5 and TRBJ1-4; D is undetermined. In germline, CDR1 is LGHNT, CDR2 FRNRAP. The CDR3 spans 14 residues. Trimming pared 1 base from V and 0 bases from J, leaving 3 bases between. The CDR3 DNA sequence: TGTGCTAGTGGTTTGGGTACAACTAATGAAAAACTGTTTTTT. This codes for CASGLGTTNEKLFF.

This chain uses TRBV19 with TRBJ2-7; TRBD1 matches at 8 bases. There are 15 residues in the CDR3. Unmatched junction bases numbered 6, after V lost 5 bases and J lost 0 bases. Germline values: CDR1 LNHDA, CDR2 SQIVND (reference sequence). The CDR3 DNA sequence: TGTGCCAGTAGTCCCCGGACAGGGAGCTCCTACGAGCAGTACTTC. Amino acids: CASSPRTGSSYEQYF.

The rearrangement links TRBV5-1 to TRBJ2-7; unclear D gene. Germline CDR1 is SGHRS and CDR2 is YFSETQ. Trimming left V 1 base short and J 0 bases short, with 5 bases between. There are 13 residues in the CDR3. The CDR3 DNA is TGCGCCAGCAGCTTGTTAGACTCCTACGAGCAGTACTTC. This gives the protein CASSLLDSYEQYF.

This chain joins TRBV7-2 and TRBJ2-5; 13 nucleotides line up with TRBD2. CDR1 is SGHTA and CDR2 is FQGNSA in the germline V gene. This CDR3 region has 12 residues. V shed 1 base and J 13 bases; nucleotides not matched to a gene: 0. In nucleotides, the CDR3 is TGTGCCAGCAGCTTAGGACTAGCGGGGGGGTACTTC. The encoded protein is CASSLGLAGGYF.

The chain is built from TRBV3-1 (or the pseudogene TRBV3-2) and TRBJ1-1, with a tentative D call TRBD1 (5 bases). The CDR3 loop spans 14 amino acids. Trimming pared 7 bases from V and 4 bases from J, leaving 16 bases between. Germline CDR1 is LGHDT and CDR2 is YNNKEL (reference sequence). CDR3 DNA: TGTGCCAGCACTCGGGGGGGGAAGGGCACTGAAGCTTTCTTT. Translated: CASTRGGKGTEAFF.

A few counts support this clone. The rearrangement uses TRBV19 and TRBJ1-1; 8 bases map to TRBD1. Trimming at V came to 7 bases and at J to 1 base, leaving 2 bases not matched to a gene. The CDR3 has 13 residues. Germline V lookup: CDR1 LNHDA, CDR2 SQIVND (reference sequence). The CDR3 DNA reads TGTGCCAGTAAAGGACAGGGGAACACTGAAGCTTTCTTT. It translates to CASKGQGNTEAFF.

The chain joins TRBV5-6 to TRBJ2-3, with a weak D call TRBD2 (6 bases). The CDR3 is made up of 15 amino acids. Germline CDR1 SGHDT, CDR2 YYEEEE. Trimming removed 5 bases at V and 0 bases at J, with 13 bases between. The CDR3: CASSSGTPSTDTQYF. The CDR3 coding sequence is TGTGCCAGCAGTTCCGGGACTCCTAGCACAGATACGCAGTATTTT.

The V and J genes are TRBV5-1 and TRBJ2-1, with TRBD1 matching 8 bases. Per the germline V gene, CDR1 is SGHRS and CDR2 is YFSETQ. The CDR3 length is 18 residues. The V and J ends lost 1 base and 4 bases, in that order; junction bases with no gene match: 13. The CDR3 region is CASSLFTPGGANYNEQFF. The CDR3 DNA follows: TGCGCCAGCAGCTTGTTCACACCAGGGGGCGCGAATTACAATGAGCAGTTCTTC.

The chain links TRBV12-2 to TRBJ2-3; TRBD2, the table's D call, was not compared with the DNA. TRBV12-2 is a pseudogene locus. This CDR3 region has 20 residues. The CDR3 bases are TGTGCAAGTCGCTTAAGGCCGGGCGGGATCGCCGGGGGTGGCACAGATACGCAGTATTTT. This translates into CASRLRPGGIAGGGTDTQYF.

This clone was observed once. The chain couples TRBV7-8 to TRBJ1-1; 8 bases match TRBD1. The CDR3 has 17 residues. V was clipped by 4 bases and J by 4 bases; unmatched bases: 14. CDR1 SGHVS and CDR2 FQNEAQ come from the germline V gene. As DNA, the CDR3 is TGTGCCAGCAGCTCATCAGGGGGCGCGGGTTACGGCACTGAAGCTTTCTTT. It translates to CASSSSGGAGYGTEAFF.

V usage is TRBV7-7 and J usage is TRBJ1-6; D gene uncertain. The CDR3 totals 13 residues. The germline V and J ends were trimmed by 1 base and 12 bases, with 10 bases remaining between them. The germline gives CDR1 SSHAT, CDR2 FNYEAQ (reference sequence). The CDR3 coding sequence is TGTGCCAGCAGCTTAGAGACCGGGGAACCCCTCCACTTT. It is translated as CASSLETGEPLHF.

The rearrangement joins TRBV5-4 to TRBJ1-2; D is undetermined. Germline-derived CDR1 and CDR2 are SGHNT and YYREEE (reference sequence). Trimming removed 4 bases from V and 5 bases from J, with 12 bases in between. CDR3 length: 13 amino acids. CDR3 DNA sequence: TGTGCCAGCAGCCCGCTGAGGTGGTATGGCTACACCTTC. Translated: CASSPLRWYGYTF.

The V gene is TRBV7-8, the J gene TRBJ1-2; maybe TRBD1 (5 bases). The CDR3 length is 15 residues. The V gene lost 4 bases and the J gene lost 2 bases, with 14 bases spanning the gap. Germline CDR1 SGHVS, CDR2 FQNEAQ. The CDR3 is CASSSPGLPNYGYTF. Here the CDR3 DNA reads TGTGCCAGCAGCTCTCCGGGACTTCCGAACTATGGCTACACCTTC. Full variable domain (missing parts from reference TRBV7-8 and TRBJ1-2): GAGVSQSPRYKVAKRGQDVALRCDPISGHVSLFWYQQALGQGPEFLTYFQNEAQLDKSGLPSDRFFAERPEGSVSTLKIQRTQQEDSAVYLCASSSPGLPNYGYTFGSGTRLTVV.

The V call is TRBV7-9, the J call TRBJ1-2, with D possibly matching TRBD1 (5 bases). V was trimmed by 8 bases and J by 3 bases, leaving 10 bases between them. The CDR3 extends over 12 amino acids. The V gene's germline CDR1 is SEHNR and CDR2 FQNEAQ (reference sequence). The CDR3 region has the DNA TGTGCCAGCGAAGAGACAGACTATGGCTACACCTTC. This encodes CASEETDYGYTF. Combining the CDR3 with reference TRBV7-9 and TRBJ1-2 gives the whole variable domain DTGVSQNPRHKITKRGQNVTFRCDPISEHNRLYWYRQTLGQGPEFLTYFQNEAQLEKSRLLSDRFSAERPKGSFSTLEIQRTEQGDSAMYLCASEETDYGYTFGSGTRLTVV.